Here is one T cell receptor beta chain with its context. The sample belongs to a study of blood T cell repertoires in COVID-19. The V gene's germline CDR1 is KGHDR and CDR2 SFDVKD. The CDR3 has 13 amino acids. The V end was cut by 7 bases, the J end by 0 bases, with 9 bases between. Assay used: immunoSEQ multiplex PCR; TCRdb lists only in-frame clones, some missing. In the table there are around 220,000 clones, roughly 80% of which are singletons. Sequences were obtained from peripheral blood. The chain recombines TRBV24-1 with TRBJ2-7, with a possible D match to TRBD1 (6 bases). The clonotype was recovered from a man aged 25-45 years with active or convalescent COVID-19. DNA for the CDR3: TGTGCCACCAGCGACAGGAGCTCCTACGAGCAGTACTTC. Translating gives CATSDRSSYEQYF.